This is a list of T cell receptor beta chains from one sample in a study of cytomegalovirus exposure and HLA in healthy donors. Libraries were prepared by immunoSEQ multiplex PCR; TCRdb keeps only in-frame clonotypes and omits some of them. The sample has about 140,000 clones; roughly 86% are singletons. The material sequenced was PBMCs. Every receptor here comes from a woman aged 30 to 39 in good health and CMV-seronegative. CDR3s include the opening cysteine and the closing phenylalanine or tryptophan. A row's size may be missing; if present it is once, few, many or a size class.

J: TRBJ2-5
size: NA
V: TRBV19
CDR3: CASNTGVAETQYF

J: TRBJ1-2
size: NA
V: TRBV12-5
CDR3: CASGRAQTGLANYGYTF

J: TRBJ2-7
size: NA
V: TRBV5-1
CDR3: CASSPQRTGGFHEQYF

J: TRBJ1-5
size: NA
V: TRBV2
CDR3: CASSRTGSNQPQHF

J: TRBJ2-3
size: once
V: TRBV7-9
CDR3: CASSQLARSTDTQYF

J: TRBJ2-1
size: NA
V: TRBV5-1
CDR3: CASSLWSGGSNEQFF

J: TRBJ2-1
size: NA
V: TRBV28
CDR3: CASSPPEDYYGVATVGNEQFF

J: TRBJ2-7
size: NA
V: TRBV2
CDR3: CASISVGQGEQYF

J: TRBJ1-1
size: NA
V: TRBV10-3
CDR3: CAISGLGGNTEAFF

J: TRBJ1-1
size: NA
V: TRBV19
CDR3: CASSLAGNTEAFF

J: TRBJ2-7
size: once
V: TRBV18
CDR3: CASSPRQGEEQYF